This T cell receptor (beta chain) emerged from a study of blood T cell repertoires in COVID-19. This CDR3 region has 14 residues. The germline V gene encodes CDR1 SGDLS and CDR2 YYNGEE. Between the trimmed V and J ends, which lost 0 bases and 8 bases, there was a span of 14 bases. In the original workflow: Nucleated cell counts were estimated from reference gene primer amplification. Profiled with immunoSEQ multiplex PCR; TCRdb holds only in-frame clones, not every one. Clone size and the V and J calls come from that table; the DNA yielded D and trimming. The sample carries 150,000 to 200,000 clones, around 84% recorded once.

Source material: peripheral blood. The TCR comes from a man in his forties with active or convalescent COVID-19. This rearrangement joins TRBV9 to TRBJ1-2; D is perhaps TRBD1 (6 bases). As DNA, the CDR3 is TGTGCCAGCAGCGTAGGGTACAGGGAAGGGGGCTACACCTTC. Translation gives CASSVGYREGGYTF.